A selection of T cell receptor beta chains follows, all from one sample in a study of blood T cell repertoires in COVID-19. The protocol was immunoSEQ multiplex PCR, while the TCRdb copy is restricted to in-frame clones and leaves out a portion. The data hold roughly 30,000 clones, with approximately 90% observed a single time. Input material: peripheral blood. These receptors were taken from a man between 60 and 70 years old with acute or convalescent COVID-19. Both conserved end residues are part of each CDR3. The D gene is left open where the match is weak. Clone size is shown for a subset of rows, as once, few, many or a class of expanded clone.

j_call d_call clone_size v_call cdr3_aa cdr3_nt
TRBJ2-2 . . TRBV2 CASARAAGYSGELFF TGTGCCAGCGCCAGGGCGGCGGGGTACTCCGGGGAGCTGTTTTTT
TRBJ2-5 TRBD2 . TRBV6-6 CASSYLVGGRDETQYF TGTGCCAGCAGTTACCTCGTAGGCGGGAGGGACGAGACCCAGTACTTC
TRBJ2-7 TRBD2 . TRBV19 CASSIASGSYEQYF TGTGCCAGTAGTATCGCTAGCGGCTCCTACGAGCAGTACTTC
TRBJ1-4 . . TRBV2 CASSEQGREKLFF TGTGCCAGCAGTGAACAGGGTCGTGAAAAACTGTTTTTT
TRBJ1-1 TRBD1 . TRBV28 CASRSGTGGKAEAFF TGTGCCAGCAGGTCCGGGACAGGGGGCAAAGCTGAAGCTTTCTTT
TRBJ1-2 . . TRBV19 CASKGQGNYGYTF TGTGCCAGTAAGGGCCAGGGGAACTATGGCTACACCTTC
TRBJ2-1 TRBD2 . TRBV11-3 CASSAWTSGYNEQFF TGTGCCAGCAGCGCCTGGACTAGCGGCTACAATGAGCAGTTCTTC
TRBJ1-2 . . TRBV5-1 CASSLDSGGANYGYTF TGCGCCAGCAGCTTGGATTCCGGGGGAGCTAACTATGGCTACACCTTC
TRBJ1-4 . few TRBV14 CASSQKQGREKLFF TGTGCCAGCAGCCAAAAACAGGGACGTGAAAAACTGTTTTTT
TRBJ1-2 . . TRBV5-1 CASSLGRYGYTF TGCGCCAGCAGCTTGGGGCGGTATGGCTACACCTTC
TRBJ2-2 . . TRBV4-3 CASSQDLPPNTGELFF TGCGCCAGCAGCCAAGATCTCCCTCCGAACACCGGGGAGCTGTTTTTT
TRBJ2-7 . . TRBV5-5 CASSLYSYEQYF TGTGCCAGCAGCTTGTACTCCTACGAGCAGTACTTC
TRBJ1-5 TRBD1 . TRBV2 CASSRDSHSNQPQHF TGTGCCAGCAGTAGGGACAGCCATAGCAATCAGCCCCAGCATTTT
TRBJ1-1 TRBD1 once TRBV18 CASSPRTGGAGTEAFF TGTGCCAGCTCACCCAGGACAGGGGGAGCGGGTACTGAAGCTTTCTTT
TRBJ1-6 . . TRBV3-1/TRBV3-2 CASSARSGSYNSPLHF TGTGCCAGCAGCGCGCGCAGCGGGTCCTATAATTCACCCCTCCACTTT
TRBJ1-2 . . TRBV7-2 CASSLTLKNYGYTF TGTGCCAGCAGCTTAACTTTAAAGAACTATGGCTACACCTTC
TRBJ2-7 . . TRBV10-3 CAISFLAGPSYEQYF TGTGCCATCAGTTTCTTGGCGGGCCCCTCCTACGAGCAGTACTTC
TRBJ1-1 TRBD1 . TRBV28 CASRTGGMNTEAFF TGTGCCAGCAGGACAGGGGGCATGAACACTGAAGCTTTCTTT
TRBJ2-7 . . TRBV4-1 CASSQVLLLGEQYF TGCGCCAGCAGCCAAGTCCTCCTTCTAGGCGAGCAGTACTTC
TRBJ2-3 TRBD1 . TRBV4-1 CASSQVGQGDLDTQYF TGCGCCAGCAGCCAAGTGGGACAGGGTGATTTGGATACGCAGTATTTT
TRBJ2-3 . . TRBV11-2 CASSLRRGDTQYF TGTGCCAGCAGCCTACGACGGGGTGATACGCAGTATTTT
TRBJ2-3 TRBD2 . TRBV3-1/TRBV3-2 CASSQALVGGLAGADTQYF TGTGCCAGCAGCCAGGCCCTAGTAGGGGGACTAGCGGGCGCAGATACGCAGTATTTT
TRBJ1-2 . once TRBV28 CASSTPDRILTNYGYTF TGTGCCAGCAGTACGCCGGACAGAATTTTAACTAACTATGGCTACACCTTC
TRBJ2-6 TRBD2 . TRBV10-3 CAISESGGEVGGANVLTF TGTGCCATCAGTGAGTCTGGGGGGGAAGTTGGTGGGGCCAACGTCCTGACTTTC
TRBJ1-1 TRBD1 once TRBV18 CASSPGGDTEAFF TGTGCCAGCTCCCCAGGGGGGGACACTGAAGCTTTCTTT
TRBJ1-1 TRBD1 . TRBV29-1 CSVQGQYLTEAFF TGCAGCGTCCAGGGACAGTATCTCACTGAAGCTTTCTTT
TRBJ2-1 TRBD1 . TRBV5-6 CASSLLGQGVYNEQFF TGTGCCAGCAGCCTCCTCGGACAGGGGGTCTACAATGAGCAGTTCTTC
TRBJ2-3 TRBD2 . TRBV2 CASSELLAGRFGDTQYF TGTGCCAGCAGTGAATTACTAGCGGGGCGATTCGGAGATACGCAGTATTTT
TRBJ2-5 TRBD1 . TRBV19 CASSIGTGRLETQYF TGTGCCAGTAGTATAGGGACAGGGAGGCTTGAGACCCAGTACTTC
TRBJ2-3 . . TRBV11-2 CASSFSSPTDTQYF TGTGCCAGCAGCTTTTCTAGTCCTACAGATACGCAGTATTTT
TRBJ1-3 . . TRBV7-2 CASSLDGAGGNTIYF TGTGCCAGCAGCTTGGATGGGGCAGGGGGAAACACCATATATTTT
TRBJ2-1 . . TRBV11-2 CASSRGGEQFF TGTGCCAGCAGTCGAGGCGGGGAGCAGTTCTTC
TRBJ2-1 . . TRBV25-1 CASSEYGGGHNEQFF TGTGCCAGCAGTGAATATGGGGGAGGCCACAATGAGCAGTTCTTC
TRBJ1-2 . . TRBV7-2 CASSKDRRDNYGYTF TGTGCCAGCAGCAAGGACAGAAGAGATAACTATGGCTACACCTTC
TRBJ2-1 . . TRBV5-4 CASNPSYQGNEQFF TGTGCCAGCAACCCTAGCTACCAAGGGAATGAGCAGTTCTTC
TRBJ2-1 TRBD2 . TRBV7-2 CASSVTSGRNNEQFF TGTGCCAGCAGCGTAACTAGCGGGAGGAACAATGAGCAGTTCTTC
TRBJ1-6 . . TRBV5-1 CASSLGGAPGYNSPLHF TGCGCCAGCAGCTTAGGCGGGGCCCCCGGATATAATTCACCCCTCCACTTT
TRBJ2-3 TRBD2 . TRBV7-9 CASRRLAVSTDTQYF TGTGCCAGCCGTCGACTAGCGGTGAGCACAGATACGCAGTATTTT
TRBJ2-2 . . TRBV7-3 CASSLGTSLNTGELFF TGTGCCAGCAGCTTAGGCACATCCTTGAACACCGGGGAGCTGTTTTTT
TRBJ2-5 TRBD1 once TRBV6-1 CASSDPDREETQYF TGTGCCAGCAGTGATCCGGACAGGGAAGAGACCCAGTACTTC
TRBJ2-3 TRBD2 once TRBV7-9 CASSYLGEGDTQYF TGTGCCAGCAGCTACCTGGGGGAGGGAGATACGCAGTATTTT
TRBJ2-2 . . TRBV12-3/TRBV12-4 CASSSSAGELFF TGTGCCAGCAGTTCTAGCGCCGGGGAGCTGTTTTTT
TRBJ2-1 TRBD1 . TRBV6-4 CASSEVGQGAAEQFF TGTGCCAGCAGTGAGGTCGGCCAGGGGGCTGCTGAGCAGTTCTTC
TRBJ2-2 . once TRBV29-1 CSVEEPRGTGELFF TGCAGCGTTGAGGAGCCCCGGGGCACCGGGGAGCTGTTTTTT
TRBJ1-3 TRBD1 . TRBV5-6 CASSHRGGWVIDSGNTIYF TGTGCCAGCAGCCACAGGGGAGGATGGGTAATCGACTCTGGAAACACCATATATTTT
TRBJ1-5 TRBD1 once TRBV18 CASSSGTASNQPQHF TGTGCCAGCTCATCCGGGACAGCCAGCAATCAGCCCCAGCATTTT
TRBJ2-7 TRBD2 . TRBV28 CASAIAGVSYEQYF TGTGCCAGCGCCATAGCGGGGGTCTCCTACGAGCAGTACTTC
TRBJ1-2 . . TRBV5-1 CASSLQGNYGYTF TGCGCCAGCAGCTTACAGGGTAACTATGGCTACACCTTC
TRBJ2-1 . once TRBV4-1 CASSQEGAPGGEQFF TGCGCCAGCAGCCAAGAGGGAGCCCCCGGTGGTGAGCAGTTCTTC
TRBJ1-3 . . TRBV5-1 CASSSQTGIGNTIYF TGCGCCAGCAGCTCGCAAACAGGGATTGGAAACACCATATATTTT
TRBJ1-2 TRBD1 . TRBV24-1 CATSEPRQGISDGYTF TGTGCCACCAGTGAGCCTCGACAGGGGATTAGTGATGGCTACACCTTC
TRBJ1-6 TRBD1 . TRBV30 CAWGQGRDSPLHF TGTGCCTGGGGACAGGGGAGGGATTCACCCCTCCACTTT
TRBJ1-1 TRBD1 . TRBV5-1 CASSPGTGGEAFF TGCGCCAGCAGCCCGGGGACAGGGGGTGAAGCTTTCTTT
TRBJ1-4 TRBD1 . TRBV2 CASSAPLRNRGEKLFF TGTGCCAGCAGTGCCCCACTACGGAACAGGGGGGAAAAACTGTTTTTT
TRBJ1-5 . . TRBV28 CASSTPADSNQPQHF TGTGCCAGCAGTACCCCGGCGGATAGCAATCAGCCCCAGCATTTT
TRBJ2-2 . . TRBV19 CASSIRPGTTNTGELFF TGTGCCAGTAGTATTCGGCCCGGGACAACTAACACCGGGGAGCTGTTTTTT
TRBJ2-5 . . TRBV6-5 CASTGEETQYF TGTGCCAGCACCGGGGAAGAGACCCAGTACTTC
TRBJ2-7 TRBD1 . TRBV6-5 CASSYSRGPGEQYF TGTGCCAGCAGTTACTCGAGGGGGCCGGGCGAGCAGTACTTC